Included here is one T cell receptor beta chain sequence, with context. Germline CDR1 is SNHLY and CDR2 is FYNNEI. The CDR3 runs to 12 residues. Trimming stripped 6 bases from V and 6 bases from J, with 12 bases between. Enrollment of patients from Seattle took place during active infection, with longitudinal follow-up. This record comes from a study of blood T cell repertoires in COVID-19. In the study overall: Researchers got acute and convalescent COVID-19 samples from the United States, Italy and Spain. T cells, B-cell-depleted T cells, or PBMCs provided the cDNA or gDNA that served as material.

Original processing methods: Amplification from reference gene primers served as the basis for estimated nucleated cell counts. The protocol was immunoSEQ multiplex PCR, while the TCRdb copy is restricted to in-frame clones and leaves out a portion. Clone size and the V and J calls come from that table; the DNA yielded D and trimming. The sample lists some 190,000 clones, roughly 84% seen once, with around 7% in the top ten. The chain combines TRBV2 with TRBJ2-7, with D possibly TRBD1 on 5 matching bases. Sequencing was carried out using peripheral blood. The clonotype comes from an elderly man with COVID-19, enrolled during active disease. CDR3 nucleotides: TGTGCCAGCAGCCTCGACAGCTTCGAGCAGTACTTC. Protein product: CASSLDSFEQYF.